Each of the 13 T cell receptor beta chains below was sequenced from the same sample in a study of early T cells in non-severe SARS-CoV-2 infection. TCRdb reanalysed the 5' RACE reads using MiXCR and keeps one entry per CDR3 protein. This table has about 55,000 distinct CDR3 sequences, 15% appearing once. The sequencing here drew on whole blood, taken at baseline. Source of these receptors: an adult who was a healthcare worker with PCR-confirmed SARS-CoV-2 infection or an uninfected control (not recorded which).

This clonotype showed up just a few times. The CDR3 is CSVGSSGKRADTQYF. DNA for the CDR3: TGCAGCGTCGGGAGTAGCGGCAAGCGCGCAGATACGCAGTATTTT. The genes are TRBV29-1 and TRBJ2-3; D may be TRBD2 (6 bases). Germline CDR1 and CDR2: SQVTM and ANQGSEA. V lost 6 bases, J lost 4 bases, and 20 bases lay in between. The CDR3 is 15 amino acids.

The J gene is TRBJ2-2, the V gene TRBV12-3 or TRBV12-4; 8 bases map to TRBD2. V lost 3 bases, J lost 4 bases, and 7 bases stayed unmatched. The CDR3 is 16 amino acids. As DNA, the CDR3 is TGTGCCAGCAGTTTCCTCAGCGGGAGCAGCACCGGGGAGCTGTTTTTT. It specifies CASSFLSGSSTGELFF.

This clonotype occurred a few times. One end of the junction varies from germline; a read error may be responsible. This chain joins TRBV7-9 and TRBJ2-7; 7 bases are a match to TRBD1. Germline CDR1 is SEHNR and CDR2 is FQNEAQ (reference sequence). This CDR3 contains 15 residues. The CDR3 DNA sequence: TGTGCCAGCAGCTTTATCAGAGGGGGCTCCCACGAGCAGTACTTC. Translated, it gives CASSFIRGGSHEQYF.

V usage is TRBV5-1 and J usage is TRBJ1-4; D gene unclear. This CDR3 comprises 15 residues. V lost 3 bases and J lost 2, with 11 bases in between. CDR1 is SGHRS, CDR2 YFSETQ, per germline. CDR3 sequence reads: CASSSSSRTNEKLFF. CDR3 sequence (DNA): TGCGCCAGCAGCTCCAGCAGTCGGACTAATGAAAAACTGTTTTTT.

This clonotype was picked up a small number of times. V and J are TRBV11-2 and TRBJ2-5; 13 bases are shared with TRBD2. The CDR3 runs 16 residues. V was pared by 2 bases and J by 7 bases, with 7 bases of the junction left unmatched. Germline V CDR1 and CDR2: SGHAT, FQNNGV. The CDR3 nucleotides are TGTGCCAGCAGCTTATTACTAGCGGGAGGGCTTGGGACCCAGTACTTC. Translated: CASSLLLAGGLGTQYF. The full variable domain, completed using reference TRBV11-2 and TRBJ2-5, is EAGVAQSPRYKIIEKRQSVAFWCNPISGHATLYWYQQILGQGPKLLIQFQNNGVVDDSQLPKDRFSAERLKGVDSTLKIQPAKLEDSAVYLCASSLLLAGGLGTQYFGPGTRLLVL.

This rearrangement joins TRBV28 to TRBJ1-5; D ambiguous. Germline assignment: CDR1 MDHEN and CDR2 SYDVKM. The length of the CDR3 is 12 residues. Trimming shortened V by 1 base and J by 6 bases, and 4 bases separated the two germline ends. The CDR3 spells CASSLSSQPQHF. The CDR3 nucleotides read TGTGCCAGCAGTTTATCCTCTCAGCCCCAGCATTTT.

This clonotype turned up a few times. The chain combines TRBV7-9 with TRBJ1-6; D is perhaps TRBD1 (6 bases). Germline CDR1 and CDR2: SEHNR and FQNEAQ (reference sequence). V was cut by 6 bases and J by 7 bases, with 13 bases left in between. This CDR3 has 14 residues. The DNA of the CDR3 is TGTGCCAGCAGAGATAGGGGGACGAATTCACCCCTCCACTTT. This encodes CASRDRGTNSPLHF.

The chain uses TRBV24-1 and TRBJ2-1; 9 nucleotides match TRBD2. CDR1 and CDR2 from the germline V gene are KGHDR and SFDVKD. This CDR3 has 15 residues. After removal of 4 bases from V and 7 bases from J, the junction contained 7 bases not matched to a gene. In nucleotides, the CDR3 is TGTGCCACCAGTGACGCTAGCGGGGACCGTAATGAGCAGTTCTTC. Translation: CATSDASGDRNEQFF.

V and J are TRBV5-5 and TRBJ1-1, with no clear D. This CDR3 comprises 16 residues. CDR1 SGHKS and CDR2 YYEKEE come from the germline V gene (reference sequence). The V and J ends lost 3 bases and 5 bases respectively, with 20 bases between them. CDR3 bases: TGTGCCAGCAGCTCGGACGCACCCCCTTTCCAAACTGAAGCTTTCTTT. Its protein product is CASSSDAPPFQTEAFF.

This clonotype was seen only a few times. This CDR3 reads CASSLTFYSNQPQHF. CDR3 DNA sequence: TGTGCCAGCAGCTTGACTTTTTATAGCAATCAGCCCCAGCATTTT. V and J are TRBV11-2 and TRBJ1-5, with no clear D. The germline CDR1 and CDR2 sequences are SGHAT and FQNNGV. V lost 3 bases to trimming and J lost 0 bases, with 9 bases between them. The CDR3 covers 15 residues. The full variable domain, its missing parts supplied by reference TRBV11-2 and TRBJ1-5, is EAGVAQSPRYKIIEKRQSVAFWCNPISGHATLYWYQQILGQGPKLLIQFQNNGVVDDSQLPKDRFSAERLKGVDSTLKIQPAKLEDSAVYLCASSLTFYSNQPQHFGDGTRLSIL.

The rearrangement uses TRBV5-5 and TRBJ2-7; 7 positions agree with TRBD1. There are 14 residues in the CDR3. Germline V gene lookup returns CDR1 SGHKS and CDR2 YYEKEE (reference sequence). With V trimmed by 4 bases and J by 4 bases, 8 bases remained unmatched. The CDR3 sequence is CASSAGDSLYEQYF. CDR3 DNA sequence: TGTGCCAGCAGCGCAGGGGACAGTCTTTACGAGCAGTACTTC.

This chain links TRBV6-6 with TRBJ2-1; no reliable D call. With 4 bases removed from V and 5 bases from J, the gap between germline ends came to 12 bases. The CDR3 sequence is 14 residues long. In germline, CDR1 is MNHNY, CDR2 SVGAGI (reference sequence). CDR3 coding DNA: TGTGCCAGCAGTTCCGGGCTAGTCCACAATGAGCAGTTCTTC. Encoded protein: CASSSGLVHNEQFF.

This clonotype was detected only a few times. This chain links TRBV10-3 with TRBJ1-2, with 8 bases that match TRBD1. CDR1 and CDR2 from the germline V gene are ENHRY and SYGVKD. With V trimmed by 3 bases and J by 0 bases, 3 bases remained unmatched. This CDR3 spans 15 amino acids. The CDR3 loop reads CAISEGQGTNYGYTF. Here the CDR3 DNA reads TGTGCCATCAGTGAAGGACAGGGAACTAACTATGGCTACACCTTC.